Listed below are T cell receptor beta chains from one sample, sequenced in a study of cytomegalovirus exposure and HLA in healthy donors. Libraries were prepared by immunoSEQ multiplex PCR; TCRdb keeps only in-frame clonotypes and omits some of them. Its clone listing holds roughly 69,000 clones. The specimen sequenced was PBMCs. The receptor source for this set is a woman between 25 and 40 years old in good health and CMV-seronegative. The CDR3 runs from the conserved cysteine through the conserved F or W.

V gene | CDR3 protein
TRBV11-2 | CASSFRERLTSTDTQYF
TRBV30 | CAWSPGLHTDTQYF
TRBV5-1 | CASSLGQGFGYTF
TRBV18 | CASSLHGGSSYNSPLHF
TRBV29-1 | CSVEAGAVETQYF
TRBV5-4 | CASSLWGGDGYTF
TRBV30 | CAWHRGPDTEAFF
TRBV4-3 | CASSPGQVNTGELFF
TRBV29-1 | CSAGSSTYEQYF
TRBV5-4 | CASSKEEGQPQHF
TRBV6-6 | CASSYTGQGASEQYF
TRBV18 | CASQGQKNTEAFF
TRBV10-3 | CAIRPWGTSDTGELFF
TRBV7-9 | CASSLGGDLYGYTF
TRBV11-2 | CASSLTGGGEQYF
TRBV5-4 | CASSFGGIYEQYF
TRBV7-9 | CASSLAGSSDNEQFF
TRBV18 | CASSPRGLAGGTDTQYF
TRBV7-9 | CASAGEEQFF
TRBV7-7 | CASAEGGRNYGYTF
TRBV10-3 | CAISEGGANYGYTF
TRBV29-1 | CSVDPHGGRTEAFF
TRBV10-1 | CASSTGENSGNTIYF
TRBV5-1 | CASSLGDSPYEQYF
TRBV28 | CASSLWGTGGNYGYTF
TRBV28 | CASWAGTSGSSSYEQYF
TRBV6-1 | CASSVQVNTEAFF
TRBV19 | CASSSGQGPDTQYF
TRBV20-1 | CSASREDEQFF
TRBV6-5 | CASMRGLNYGYTF
TRBV5-4 | CASSYHRLADTDTQYF
TRBV30 | CAWSVGREGRGIQYF
TRBV11-1 | CASSLAKRRRAFF
TRBV28 | CASTMGDRSYEQYF
TRBV6-1 | CASSDPGGSNTEAFF
TRBV19 | CASSERTGLEQYF
TRBV9 | CASSVGTGEEGYTF
TRBV9 | CASSVGGVEQFF